The sequence of this TCR beta chain was determined in a study of T cell responses to AZD1222 COVID-19 vaccine. Study findings and constraints: Compared with day 0, the breadth and depth of the Spike-specific TCR repertoire rose significantly after two doses of AZD1222. Repertoire sampling happened only post peak T cell response.

Method: immunoSEQ multiplex PCR; TCRdb's copy keeps in-frame clones and lacks some. This table has fewer than 80,000 clones, about nine tenths appearing once. Concerning this clone: Its antigen remains unidentified.

The junction had 8 bases not matched to a gene; V was cut back by 3 bases and J by 5 bases. This CDR3 region has 17 residues. Per the germline V gene, CDR1 is KGHSH and CDR2 is LQKENI. The TCR originated in an adult who received the MenACWY meningococcal vaccine as a control. This specimen consisted of peripheral blood, obtained 28 days after the second dose of the MenACWY control vaccine. The V and J genes are TRBV18 and TRBJ2-5, with 14 nucleotides matching TRBD2. CDR3 coding DNA: TGTGCCAGCTCACCGACTAGCGGGGGGGCCGTTGGGGAGACCCAGTACTTC. Its protein is CASSPTSGGAVGETQYF.